What follows are 5 T cell receptor beta chains derived from one specimen sequenced in a study of molecular identifiers for immune sequencing clone quantification (dated by TCRdb to the late 2010s). Libraries came from PCR. The instrument was a NextSeq 500. TCRdb reprocessed the public reads (quality trimming at Q25 with fastp, clone calling with MiXCR) and kept in-frame beta chains. Entries that share a CDR3 protein sequence are merged under the most common genes and DNA. The table for this sample lists about 320,000 distinct CDR3 sequences; roughly 24% of them were counted only once. Around 0.74% of the sample goes to the ten largest clones. Sequenced sample: naive CD8+ T cells from blood, with Jurkat cell RNA spiked in. Per the publication, the cell subset or site label means: FACS-sorted CD8+CD4-CCR7+CD45RA+ naive T cells. These receptors all come from a human donor in good health. Some libraries in this study had Jurkat cell RNA spiked in.

Details on this clonotype: A read error may be the cause here, since a much bigger clone is one base away. This chain uses TRBV24-1 with TRBJ2-2; D is possibly TRBD2 (5 bases). Germline CDR1 KGHDR, CDR2 SFDVKD. The CDR3 consists of 14 residues. CDR3 amino acids: CATGDDLNTGVLFF. DNA for the CDR3: TGTGCCACGGGCGACGACCTGAACACCGGGGTGCTGTTTTTT.

This clonotype appeared many times. The chain couples TRBV7-9 to TRBJ1-1, with D perhaps matching TRBD1 (5 bases). Trimming took off 5 bases at V and 7 bases at J, with 26 bases between the two ends. This CDR3 region has 17 residues. Germline V lookup: CDR1 SEHNR, CDR2 FQNEAQ (reference sequence). The CDR3 bases are TGTGCCAGCAGCCGTGCACAGGAGGCGATTGGCGATTTTGAAGCTTTCTTT. Its protein product is CASSRAQEAIGDFEAFF.

Comment on this clonotype: The junction differs from germline at one of its ends, possibly a read error. The chain recombines TRBV27 with TRBJ1-5; D unclear. Germline V gives CDR1 MNHEY, CDR2 SMNVEV (reference sequence). The CDR3 length is 14 residues. CDR3 sequence reads: CASRAMTGFQPRRF. CDR3 nucleotide sequence: TGTGCCAGCCGAGCCATGACGGGGTTCCAGCCCCGGCGTTTT.

This clonotype was observed a few times. This chain joins TRBV4-3 and TRBJ2-5; D gene ambiguous. Germline-derived CDR1 and CDR2 are LGHNA and YSLEER. This CDR3 region has 14 residues. Trimming removed 0 bases at V and 1 base at J, with 6 bases between. The CDR3, as DNA: TGCGCCAGCAGCCAAGAGCGGAGCCAAGAGACCCAGTACTTC. Its protein product is CASSQERSQETQYF.

The gene calls are TRBV21-1 and TRBJ2-4; no DNA check was done on the table's D call, TRBD2. TRBV21-1 is noted as a pseudogene. The CDR3 spans 17 residues. Written as DNA, the CDR3 is TGTGCCAGCAGCAATGATCCGGAGGCCCTAGCCAAAAACATTAAGTACTTC. Protein product: CASSNDPEALAKNIKYF.